This T cell receptor beta chain appears in the sequencing data of a study of T cell responses to AZD1222 COVID-19 vaccine. Whole-study context: Samples with a second dose at about 4 or about 12 weeks were pooled together.

Data came from immunoSEQ multiplex PCR; TCRdb stores just in-frame clones and leaves some out. The sample carries approximately 140,000 clones, 70% to 90% recorded once. The CDR3 extends over 14 amino acids. Trimming pared 2 bases from V and 3 bases from J, leaving 8 bases between. In germline, CDR1 is LNHDA, CDR2 SQIVND (reference sequence). Study findings and constraints: At 160-218 and 743-854, vaccine-associated CD4 TCRs were dominant, and they spanned spike.

For this clone: Its antigen is not identified.

The receptor's source is an adult in good health. Here the sequenced sample was peripheral blood, taken on day 0 of AZD1222 vaccination. The rearrangement links TRBV19 to TRBJ1-5, with D possibly being TRBD1 (6 bases). The CDR3 region is CASSIQGPNQPQHF. CDR3 sequence (DNA): TGTGCCAGTAGTATACAGGGGCCCAATCAGCCCCAGCATTTT.